A selection of T cell receptor beta chains follows, all from one sample in a study of T cell repertoires in cytomegalovirus infection. TCRdb reprocessed the reads with MiXCR, giving one entry per CDR3 protein. The table lists approximately 490,000 distinct CDR3 sequences, about 11% of them singletons. Sequenced: PBMCs. Receptors originate from a human donor in good health (CMV status not recorded). Some clones in this sample may be carry-over from other donors' samples. Each CDR3 is given with its conserved first and last residue. A D gene is named only where the DNA matches it firmly. Clone size, where shown, is once, few, many, or a class for clones that have expanded.

TRBJ2-7	TRBV20-1	many	NA	CSARDRLGLSSYEQYF	TGCAGTGCTAGAGACCGACTAGGACTAAGCTCCTACGAGCAGTACTTC
TRBJ2-3	TRBV2	many	NA	CASLLEYTDTQYF	TGTGCCAGTCTACTGGAGTACACAGATACGCAGTATTTT
TRBJ2-7	TRBV7-2	many	NA	CASSLSGNSYEQYF	TGTGCCAGCAGCCTTAGCGGAAACTCCTACGAGCAGTACTTC
TRBJ2-1	TRBV11-2	many	TRBD2	CASQVAGHGREGWNEQFF	TGTGCCAGTCAAGTAGCCGGACACGGGCGGGAGGGCTGGAATGAGCAGTTCTTC
TRBJ1-6	TRBV20-1	many	NA	CSARYLGPNSPLHF	TGCAGTGCCCGCTATCTCGGGCCCAATTCACCCCTCCACTTT
TRBJ2-7	TRBV12-3/TRBV12-4	NA	NA	CASRRRTGTLKPYEQYF	TGTGCCAGCAGGCGTCGAACCGGGACGCTTAAACCCTACGAGCAGTACTTC
TRBJ2-1	TRBV7-9	many	NA	CASSSKLPSSYNEQFF	TGTGCCAGCAGCTCCAAGCTCCCGAGCTCCTACAATGAGCAGTTCTTC
TRBJ1-6	TRBV20-1	few	NA	CSARDWGLTNSPLHF	TGCAGTGCTAGAGATTGGGGACTGACTAATTCACCCCTCCACTTT
TRBJ2-5	TRBV5-1	few	NA	CASSDTGGDETQYF	TGCGCCAGCAGCGATACAGGGGGGGACGAGACCCAGTACTTC
TRBJ1-1	TRBV6-1	many	TRBD1	CASSERDRTEAFF	TGTGCCAGCAGTGAAAGGGACAGAACTGAAGCTTTCTTT
TRBJ1-2	TRBV6-5	many	NA	CASRPDRRYGYTF	TGTGCCAGCAGACCCGACAGGAGATATGGCTACACCTTC
TRBJ2-3	TRBV10-3	many	TRBD2	CAISEILAGGGSTDTQYF	TGTGCCATCAGTGAGATACTAGCGGGAGGTGGAAGCACAGATACGCAGTATTTT
TRBJ2-2	TRBV2	few	NA	CASVRERDTGELFF	TGTGCCAGCGTCCGGGAGAGGGACACCGGGGAGCTGTTTTTT
TRBJ1-2	TRBV28	many	NA	CASSSQLGYGYTF	TGTGCCAGCAGTTCCCAACTCGGCTATGGCTACACCTTC
TRBJ2-3	TRBV19	NA	TRBD1	CASSVRDRGGDTQYF	TGTGCCAGTAGTGTCCGGGACAGGGGAGGAGATACGCAGTATTTT